Below, 28 T cell receptor beta chains from the same sample are listed, as sequenced in a study of low-dose radiotherapy and immunotherapy resistance in tumors. The time point is: before trial treatment. First-strand cDNA relied on TRAV- and TRBV-specific primers spanning alpha and beta chains. Over about 18 PCR cycles, TCRs were amplified from a constant-region primer and V-primer adapter. TCRdb processed the reads anew with MiXCR; each CDR3 protein has one entry. Of tens of thousands of distinct CDR3 sequences in the sample, less than 40% were seen once. The sequenced sample was PBMCs, obtained before treatment. All receptors derive from a male donor with gallbladder cancer.

This clonotype was seen repeatedly, ten times or more. The CDR3 region has the DNA TGTGCCACCAGTGAGGAGATTAACACCGGGGAGCTGTTTTTT. Residues: CATSEEINTGELFF. J is TRBJ2-2 and V is TRBV24-1; no reliable D call. CDR1 is KGHDR, CDR2 SFDVKD, per germline. Trimming took 4 bases from V and 2 from J, leaving 7 bases between them. CDR3 length equals 14 residues.

Many counts were recorded for this clonotype. This chain joins TRBV7-9 and TRBJ2-7; TRBD2 matches 8 bases. With 7 bases clipped from V and 6 bases from J, the junction kept 8 bases outside the gene matches. This CDR3 region has 13 residues. Germline V lookup: CDR1 SEHNR, CDR2 FQNEAQ (reference sequence). The CDR3 DNA sequence: TGTGCCAGCACCGGGACTAGTGTTTCCGAGCAGTACTTC. Translated, it gives CASTGTSVSEQYF.

This clonotype came up many times. The DNA of the CDR3 is TGTGCCAGCAGCAGACGGACTAGCGCGGAGACCCAGTACTTC. This encodes CASSRRTSAETQYF. The chain joins TRBV21-1 to TRBJ2-5; the tabulated D call, TRBD2, remains unverified against the DNA. TRBV21-1 is listed as a pseudogene. This CDR3 region has 14 residues.

This clonotype has just a few counts. The rearrangement joins TRBV7-2 to TRBJ2-7; D perhaps matches TRBD1 (5 bases). This CDR3 has 15 residues. The V gene lost 3 bases and the J gene lost 6 bases, with 18 bases spanning the gap. CDR1 is SGHTA and CDR2 is FQGNSA in the germline V gene. The chain's CDR3 is CASSFPPPGSGEQYF. CDR3 DNA sequence: TGTGCCAGCAGCTTCCCCCCCCCAGGGTCGGGCGAGCAGTACTTC.

This clonotype was observed once. The chain employs TRBV5-5 and TRBJ2-5, with TRBD1 as a possible D gene (6 bases). The ends were cut back, 4 bases at V and 4 bases at J, with 17 bases in the middle. CDR1 and CDR2 from the germline V gene are SGHKS and YYEKEE (reference sequence). CDR3 size: 15 residues. The CDR3 region has the DNA TGTGCCAGCAGCACCCCGACAGGTGGAGGAGAGACCCAGTACTTC. Its protein is CASSTPTGGGETQYF.

A few counts support this clonotype. The chain has TRBV19 and TRBJ2-1; possibly TRBD1 or TRBD2 for D (5 bases each). Germline loops: CDR1 LNHDA, CDR2 SQIVND (reference sequence). The CDR3 is made up of 15 amino acids. V was shortened by 3 bases and J by 3 bases, with 12 bases between the two germline ends. The CDR3 is CASSIQGPFYNEQFF. CDR3 nucleotide sequence: TGTGCCAGTAGTATCCAGGGACCCTTCTACAATGAGCAGTTCTTC.

Only a few counts were recorded for this clonotype. This CDR3 reads CASSQDSGTYGYTF. DNA for the CDR3: TGCGCCAGCAGCCAAGATTCCGGGACCTATGGCTACACCTTC. The chain uses TRBV4-3 and TRBJ1-2; D might be TRBD1 (5 bases). V dropped 0 bases and J dropped 4 bases, with 9 bases sitting between them. The germline gives CDR1 LGHNA, CDR2 YSLEER. There are 14 residues in the CDR3.

The chain employs TRBV12-3 or TRBV12-4 and TRBJ1-1; D unresolved. This CDR3 spans 14 amino acids. Trimming shortened V by 2 bases and J by 1 base, and 8 bases separated the two germline ends. The CDR3 nucleotides are TGTGCCAGCAGTTTATTGAACTCGAACACTGAAGCTTTCTTT. The encoded protein is CASSLLNSNTEAFF.

This clonotype was observed many times. This chain joins TRBV18 and TRBJ1-3, with D perhaps TRBD1 (5 bases). The CDR3 runs to 16 residues. The germline gives CDR1 KGHSH, CDR2 LQKENI. V dropped 2 bases and J dropped 0 bases, with 11 bases sitting between them. The CDR3 loop reads CASSPVGVFSGNTIYF. The CDR3 DNA is TGTGCCAGCTCACCAGTGGGGGTCTTCTCTGGAAACACCATATATTTT.

The table lists this clonotype with many counts. The junction departs from germline at one end; a sequencing error may be responsible. The chain combines TRBV5-3 with TRBJ2-7; D remains unclear. TRBV5-3 is an ORF for which the function is uncertain. The length of the CDR3 is 16 residues. The CDR3 nucleotides read TGTGCCAGCAGCTTGTCGCTTTTTAATACCTATTACGAGCAGTACTTC. Translating gives CASSLSLFNTYYEQYF.

This clonotype was seen at least ten times. The rearrangement joins TRBV5-1 to TRBJ1-1; 7 nucleotides align to TRBD1. The CDR3 loop spans 14 amino acids. Per the germline V gene, CDR1 is SGHRS and CDR2 is YFSETQ. V lost 4 bases to trimming and J lost 2 bases; unmatched junction nucleotides: 5. The CDR3 sequence is CASSPGQENTEAFF. The CDR3 DNA is TGCGCCAGCAGCCCCGGACAGGAAAACACTGAAGCTTTCTTT.

The chain is built from TRBV7-8 and TRBJ2-7; TRBD1 aligns across 9 bases. There are 13 residues in the CDR3. The J segment lost 3 bases and the V segment lost 10 bases, leaving 7 bases of the junction unmatched. CDR1 is SGHVS and CDR2 is FQNEAQ in the germline V gene. The CDR3 sequence is CATTGTGFYEQYF. In DNA form, the CDR3 reads TGTGCCACCACGGGGACAGGGTTCTACGAGCAGTACTTC.

This clonotype appeared many times. The rearrangement links TRBV20-1 to TRBJ2-2; D uncertain. The germline gives CDR1 DFQATT, CDR2 SNEGSKA (reference sequence). The CDR3 is 11 amino acids. V dropped 1 base and J dropped 5 bases, with 2 bases sitting between them. CDR3 in amino acids: CSARATGELFF. The CDR3 nucleotides are TGCAGTGCTAGAGCGACCGGGGAGCTGTTTTTT.

In its sample, this clonotype is medium-sized. This sequence joins TRBV11-2 and TRBJ1-1, with TRBD1 as a possible D gene (6 bases). CDR1 is SGHAT, CDR2 FQNNGV, per germline. There are 14 residues in the CDR3. The V end was cut by 1 base, the J end by 5 bases, with 11 bases between. The CDR3 spells CASSLVGAGTEAFF. The CDR3 DNA reads TGTGCCAGCAGCTTAGTGGGGGCCGGGACTGAAGCTTTCTTT.

The rearrangement links TRBV28 to TRBJ1-2; 9 positions match TRBD1. CDR3 length equals 16 residues. The V gene end was trimmed by 5 bases and the J gene end by 4 bases; junction bases not matched to a gene: 11. Germline-derived CDR1 and CDR2 are MDHEN and SYDVKM. In nucleotides, the CDR3 is TGTGCCAGCAGTCCCTCCCGGGGACAGGGACGCTATGGCTACACCTTC. It codes for CASSPSRGQGRYGYTF.

This clonotype occurred many times. The chain couples TRBV28 to TRBJ2-1; D possibly corresponds to TRBD2 (5 bases). Trimming shortened V by 5 bases and J by 5 bases, and 13 bases separated the two germline ends. The length of the CDR3 is 14 residues. Germline values: CDR1 MDHEN, CDR2 SYDVKM. The CDR3, as DNA: TGTGCCAGCAGTCTGCGCCAGCGGAACAATGAGCAGTTCTTC. Translation: CASSLRQRNNEQFF.

The chain carries TRBV7-2 and TRBJ2-1; the match to TRBD2 covers 7 bases. Looked up from germline, CDR1 is SGHTA and CDR2 is FQGNSA. The trim removed 6 bases at V and 5 bases at J, leaving 10 bases unmatched. CDR3 length equals 15 residues. The CDR3 loop is CASRTGGSLHNEQFF. The CDR3, as DNA: TGTGCCAGCAGGACGGGCGGGAGTCTCCACAATGAGCAGTTCTTC.

The V call is TRBV5-6, the J call TRBJ2-3, with TRBD2 matching over 12 bases. This CDR3 comprises 17 residues. Germline V gene lookup returns CDR1 SGHDT and CDR2 YYEEEE. The junction had 9 bases not matched to a gene; V was cut back by 1 base and J by 6 bases. The CDR3: CASSLPLAGGARDTQYF. The CDR3 nucleotides are TGTGCCAGCAGCTTGCCCCTAGCGGGGGGGGCGCGGGATACGCAGTATTTT.

This clonotype was seen repeatedly, ten times or more. This chain links TRBV7-2 with TRBJ2-1, with 9 nucleotides matching TRBD2. Per germline, CDR1 SGHTA and CDR2 FQGNSA. With 4 bases clipped from V and 4 bases from J, the junction kept 11 bases outside the gene matches. The CDR3 loop spans 17 amino acids. CDR3 DNA sequence: TGTGCCAGCAGCTCTAATCCCCGTGCGGGAGGGTACAATGAGCAGTTCTTC. It translates to CASSSNPRAGGYNEQFF.

In the case of this clonotype: One base separates it from a far larger clone, so it is likely a read error. The V and J genes are TRBV6-1 and TRBJ2-1; 10 bases are shared with TRBD1. CDR1 is MNHNS, CDR2 SASEGT, per germline. The CDR3 has 12 residues. V shed 8 bases and J 10 bases; nucleotides not matched to a gene: 5. The CDR3, as DNA: TGTGCCAGCGGGACAGGGGCGTACGAGCAGTTCTTC. Translation gives CASGTGAYEQFF.

The J gene is TRBJ1-1, the V gene TRBV5-3; the match to TRBD1 covers 8 bases. TRBV5-3 is treated as an ORF (open reading frame) with a function not yet certain. The CDR3 covers 16 residues. V lost 4 bases to trimming and J lost 0 bases; unmatched junction nucleotides: 8. Here the CDR3 reads CARSTGQGLVNTEAFF. In DNA form, the CDR3 reads TGTGCCAGAAGCACCGGACAGGGCCTTGTGAACACTGAAGCTTTCTTT.

This clonotype was counted ten times or more. The CDR3 sequence is CASSIAADRAGNTIYF. The DNA for the CDR3 is TGTGCCAGTAGTATAGCGGCCGACAGGGCTGGAAACACCATATATTTT. V and J are TRBV19 and TRBJ1-3; 7 bases fit TRBD1. The length of the CDR3 is 16 residues. Germline CDR1 LNHDA, CDR2 SQIVND (reference sequence). Germline trimming cut 1 base from V and 2 bases from J; bases unmatched to any gene: 5.

This clonotype was seen many times. V is TRBV10-3 and J is TRBJ2-1; 11 bases align to TRBD1. Germline V lookup: CDR1 ENHRY, CDR2 SYGVKD. The CDR3 contains 15 residues. Trimming took 10 bases from V and 5 from J; bases not matched to a gene: 10. CDR3 loop: CASYFGQGANNEQFF. CDR3 DNA: TGTGCCAGCTACTTCGGACAGGGGGCTAACAATGAGCAGTTCTTC.

This clonotype was recorded at least ten times. The rearrangement joins TRBV10-3 to TRBJ2-7; the D is unclear. Trimming pared 3 bases from V and 2 bases from J, leaving 17 bases between. CDR1 is ENHRY, CDR2 SYGVKD, per germline. This CDR3 is 16 amino acids long. CDR3 nucleotides: TGTGCCATCAGTGATTATGTTGGGCGCTCTACCTACGAGCAGTACTTC. Protein sequence: CAISDYVGRSTYEQYF.

This clonotype was counted ten times or more. This chain joins TRBV25-1 and TRBJ2-3, with D unresolved. Germline V gene sequence: CDR1 MGHDK, CDR2 SYGVNS. The CDR3 is 16 amino acids. The V end was cut by 5 bases, the J end by 1 base, with 16 bases between. CDR3 nucleotides: TGTGCCAGCAGTTTTGGGGTCAGGCAGGGCACAGATACGCAGTATTTT. Its protein product is CASSFGVRQGTDTQYF.

In this sample, this clonotype turned up many times. V usage is TRBV20-1 and J usage is TRBJ2-3; TRBD2 might be the D (5 bases). Germline V gene sequence: CDR1 DFQATT, CDR2 SNEGSKA (reference sequence). V lost 0 bases, J lost 0 bases, and 19 bases lay in between. The CDR3 length is 18 residues. DNA of the CDR3: TGCAGTGCTAGAGATATTATCGCGGCTAGCCCTAGCACAGATACGCAGTATTTT. This codes for CSARDIIAASPSTDTQYF.

This clonotype was picked up many times. The rearrangement uses TRBV20-1 and TRBJ2-5; 8 bases are shared with TRBD2. The CDR3 has 15 amino acids. Germline assignment: CDR1 DFQATT and CDR2 SNEGSKA (reference sequence). The V segment lost 5 bases and the J segment 1 base; nucleotides outside the gene matches: 9. CDR3 sequence: CSARFSTSGQETQYF. In DNA form, the CDR3 reads TGCAGTGCTCGATTCTCAACTAGCGGCCAAGAGACCCAGTACTTC.

This clonotype came up a few times. The V and J genes are TRBV20-1 and TRBJ2-2, with D unclear. Germline V gene data show CDR1 as DFQATT and CDR2 as SNEGSKA (reference sequence). Trimming removed 0 bases from V and 4 bases from J, with 6 bases in between. The CDR3 is 13 amino acids. CDR3 coding DNA: TGCAGTGCTAGAGACCTGCGCACCGGGGAGCTGTTTTTT. Its protein product is CSARDLRTGELFF.